Reported below is one T cell receptor beta chain. This sample is part of a study of shared clonotypes between healthy human individuals. Deep-level settings were used for running the assay. It was across several immunoSEQ plates that each subset's genomic DNA was evenly split. The authors sequenced unsorted PBMC DNA on ten immunoSEQ deep assay plates. Original processing notes: With immunoSEQ giving junction-only sequences and no quality scores, filtering differed. The data were produced by immunoSEQ multiplex PCR, yet TCRdb's version contains in-frame clones alone and is incomplete. V, J and clone size were drawn from that table, and D and trimming were deduced from the DNA. This sample yields fewer than 550,000 clones, of which about 79% are seen a single time; around 13% belongs to the top ten. This CDR3 is 13 amino acids long. Germline V lookup: CDR1 MNHEY, CDR2 SMNVEV (reference sequence). Trimming took off 3 bases at V and 6 bases at J, with 12 bases between the two ends.

Sequencing input: PBMCs. The source of this sequence is a woman between 40 and 55 years old in good health. Some clones in this sample may be carry-over from other donors' samples. The chain employs TRBV27 and TRBJ2-7; tentative D call: TRBD1 (6 bases). The CDR3 DNA sequence: TGTGCCAGCAGTTTCGGCCAGGGGAGCGAGCAGTACTTC. It yields the protein CASSFGQGSEQYF.